This T cell receptor beta chain was found in a study of cytomegalovirus exposure and HLA in healthy donors. Germline V gives CDR1 SGHTA, CDR2 FQGTGA. V was shortened by 3 bases and J by 1 base, with 6 bases between the two germline ends. The CDR3 contains 13 residues. With regard to this clone: The sample contains more than one DNA sequence encoding this CDR3.

Here immunoSEQ multiplex PCR was the method, and the copy in TCRdb shows in-frame clones only, minus some. This repertoire shows around 150,000 clones, roughly nine tenths found once; its top ten account for about 9.4%. This clonotype was sampled from a woman under 30 in good health and CMV-seropositive. The chain joins TRBV7-3 to TRBJ1-1; D is perhaps TRBD1 (6 bases). Sequenced material: PBMCs. The CDR3 sequence is CASSLDRNTEAFF. CDR3 nucleotide sequence: TGTGCCAGCAGCTTGGACAGGAACACTGAAGCTTTCTTT.